This passage covers 12 T cell receptor beta chains from one sample sequenced in a study of shared clonotypes between healthy human individuals (TCRdb year 2020). CD8 naive samples were obtained by positive selection for CCR7 among CD45RO-negative cells, yielding a CD45RA+CCR7+ population from which TemRA cells were excluded. The method was the immunoSEQ multiplex PCR assay. TCRdb took this table from immuneACCESS and kept in-frame rearrangements with V and J called. Such tables lack part of the clones; where checked against another copy, unresolved V genes explain under half of the gap, and the rest is unexplained. The sample table records hundreds of thousands of clones; 95% to 96% of these occur just once. The top ten constitute roughly 0.1% of the sample. Source material: naive CD8+ T cells sorted from blood. The cell subset or site label, read with the paper, signifies: CD45RA+CCR7+. Every receptor here comes from a young woman in good health.

This clone was detected once. J is TRBJ1-3 and V is TRBV7-2, with D hard to call. This CDR3 contains 15 residues. Per germline, CDR1 SGHTA and CDR2 FQGNSA. V lost 0 bases and J lost 4, with 10 bases in between. In DNA, the CDR3 is TGTGCCAGCAGCTTAGCGGGCAAAGCAGGAAACACCATATATTTT. Protein: CASSLAGKAGNTIYF.

The V and J genes are TRBV28 and TRBJ2-3; 7 bases line up with TRBD2. Germline V gene data show CDR1 as MDHEN and CDR2 as SYDVKM. This CDR3 region has 16 residues. The ends lost 5 bases at V and 5 bases at J; junction bases unmatched: 13. The CDR3 reads CASSTPAESGVDTQYF. The CDR3 nucleotides are TGTGCCAGCAGTACCCCCGCAGAAAGCGGGGTAGATACGCAGTATTTT.

This rearrangement joins TRBV6-5 to TRBJ1-5; D possibly corresponds to TRBD1 (5 bases). The CDR3 sequence is 16 residues long. Germline CDR1 MNHEY, CDR2 SVGAGI. Trimming pared 2 bases from V and 0 bases from J, leaving 11 bases between. CDR3 region: CASSYRDGYSNQPQHF. The DNA of the CDR3 is TGTGCCAGCAGTTACCGGGACGGTTATAGCAATCAGCCCCAGCATTTT.

Points on this clone: The sample carries other DNA sequences with the same CDR3. The DNA for the CDR3 is TGTGCCAGCAGCCCCACAGGGTACAATGAGCAGTTCTTC. Translation: CASSPTGYNEQFF. The V and J genes are TRBV5-4 and TRBJ2-1, with D possibly being TRBD1 (6 bases). Trimming removed 4 bases from V and 4 bases from J, with 9 bases in between. Germline V gene sequence: CDR1 SGHNT, CDR2 YYREEE (reference sequence). This CDR3 spans 13 amino acids.

The genes are TRBV6-5 and TRBJ2-7; 8 bases align to TRBD1. This CDR3 region has 13 residues. Germline V gene data show CDR1 as MNHEY and CDR2 as SVGAGI. Germline trimming cut 2 bases from V and 12 bases from J; bases unmatched to any gene: 9. CDR3 region: CASSYQDRDKRYF. The CDR3 region has the DNA TGTGCCAGCAGTTACCAGGACAGGGATAAACGGTACTTC.

The chain uses TRBV7-9 and TRBJ2-7; possibly TRBD1 for D (6 bases). Germline CDR1 SEHNR, CDR2 FQNEAQ (reference sequence). CDR3 size: 15 residues. V lost 1 base and J 0 bases, leaving 10 bases between the germline ends. CDR3 DNA sequence: TGTGCCAGCAGCTTAGGGGTAGGGGGCTCCTACGAGCAGTACTTC. The encoded protein is CASSLGVGGSYEQYF.

The chain is built from TRBV11-2 and TRBJ2-7; a weak D match, TRBD1 (5 bases). CDR1 and CDR2 from the germline V gene are SGHAT and FQNNGV. The CDR3 contains 16 residues. The V end was cut by 7 bases, the J end by 4 bases, with 23 bases between. CDR3 sequence (DNA): TGTGCCAGCACCCTCCTCGGCAGCCCAAGGGGTTACGAGCAGTACTTC. Translation: CASTLLGSPRGYEQYF.

Regarding this clone: Other nucleotide sequences in the sample specify the same CDR3. This chain uses TRBV4-1 with TRBJ2-2; 10 bases align to TRBD1. Germline V CDR1 and CDR2: MGHRA, YSYEKL. V gave up 4 bases and J gave up 3 bases; unmatched junction bases: 2. This CDR3 has 15 residues. The CDR3: CASSLGTGDTGELFF. The DNA of the CDR3 is TGCGCCAGCAGCCTTGGGACAGGGGACACCGGGGAGCTGTTTTTT.

The chain has TRBV28 and TRBJ1-1; TRBD1 agrees at 7 bases. The V gene end was trimmed by 7 bases and the J gene end by 6 bases; junction bases not matched to a gene: 11. The CDR3 is 14 amino acids. Germline V gene lookup returns CDR1 MDHEN and CDR2 SYDVKM. CDR3 protein: CASTPQYRGSEAFF. In DNA form, the CDR3 reads TGTGCCAGCACCCCCCAGTACAGGGGCTCTGAAGCTTTCTTT.

The chain has TRBV21-1 and TRBJ2-1; TRBD1 is the table's D call and was not checked against the DNA. TRBV21-1 is a documented pseudogene. The CDR3 consists of 12 residues. The CDR3 reads CASSQDCHEQFF. The CDR3 DNA is TGTGCCAGCAGCCAGGATTGTCATGAGCAGTTCTTC.

The chain has TRBV4-1 and TRBJ2-1, with D uncertain. The V gene's germline CDR1 is MGHRA and CDR2 YSYEKL. Trimming cost V 4 bases and J 0 bases, with 7 bases left between them. The CDR3 extends over 14 amino acids. CDR3 in DNA: TGCGCCAGCAGCCCCCAGGTCTCCTACAATGAGCAGTTCTTC. The encoded protein is CASSPQVSYNEQFF.

The J gene is TRBJ1-5, the V gene TRBV18, with 11 bases that match TRBD1. The V segment lost 5 bases and the J segment 0 bases; nucleotides outside the gene matches: 9. CDR3 length equals 18 residues. Germline values: CDR1 KGHSH, CDR2 LQKENI. CDR3 sequence: CASSKPGQGVYSNQPQHF. The CDR3 nucleotides are TGTGCCAGCTCAAAACCGGGACAGGGGGTTTATAGCAATCAGCCCCAGCATTTT.